The 27 T cell receptor beta chains presented below share a single source sample, sequenced in a study of shared clonotypes between healthy human individuals. Assay: immunoSEQ multiplex PCR; the TCRdb copy retains only in-frame clones and omits some. The sample lists over a million clones; around 78% were seen once. The sample consisted of memory CD4+ T cells from PBMCs. As to subset: CD45RA-negative fraction. These receptors originate from a man between 18 and 29 years old in good health. Some clones in this sample may be carry-over from other donors' samples.

The chain uses TRBV4-2 and TRBJ2-1; D gene ambiguous. CDR3 length: 13 amino acids. Germline CDR1 reads LGHNA; CDR2 reads YNFKEQ. Trimming shortened V by 6 bases and J by 7 bases, and 13 bases separated the two germline ends. The CDR3 loop reads CASRDPGRNEQFF. DNA for the CDR3: TGTGCCAGCAGGGACCCCGGTAGAAATGAGCAGTTCTTC.

The rearrangement uses TRBV11-2 and TRBJ2-5; no firm D call. The CDR3 has 14 amino acids. Germline V gives CDR1 SGHAT, CDR2 FQNNGV. V lost 5 bases to trimming and J lost 1 base, with 11 bases between them. The CDR3 protein is CASSISDGQETQYF. Written as DNA, the CDR3 is TGTGCCAGCAGCATCTCGGACGGCCAAGAGACCCAGTACTTC.

This clone occurred a few times. CDR3 bases: TGTGCCAGCTCACCACTGTCAGACGCTAACTATGGCTACACCTTC. Residues: CASSPLSDANYGYTF. The chain is built from TRBV18 and TRBJ1-2; D ambiguous. Germline V gives CDR1 KGHSH, CDR2 LQKENI. The CDR3 runs to 15 residues. V shed 1 base and J shed 0 bases, with 9 bases lying between them. Drawing the rest from reference TRBV18 and TRBJ1-2, the complete variable domain is NAGVMQNPRHLVRRRGQEARLRCSPMKGHSHVYWYRQLPEEGLKFMVYLQKENIIDESGMPKERFSAEFPKEGPSILRIQQVVRGDSAAYFCASSPLSDANYGYTFGSGTRLTVV.

This chain links TRBV6-6 with TRBJ2-7; TRBD1 agrees at 9 bases. J was trimmed by 6 bases and V by 6 bases; bases with no gene match: 9. The length of the CDR3 is 14 residues. From germline, CDR1 is MNHNY and CDR2 SVGAGI (reference sequence). As DNA, the CDR3 is TGTGCCAGCAGGGCGACAGGGGGTTCAGGCGAGCAGTACTTC. It specifies CASRATGGSGEQYF.

There are many counts of this clone. The J gene is TRBJ2-3, the V gene TRBV30; D gene unclear. CDR1 is GTSNPN and CDR2 is SVGIG in the germline V gene (reference sequence). The CDR3 totals 12 residues. Trimming took 1 base from V and 2 from J, leaving 4 bases between them. The CDR3 here is CAWSESTDTQYF. The CDR3 DNA sequence: TGTGCCTGGAGTGAGTCCACAGATACGCAGTATTTT.

The rearrangement links TRBV18 to TRBJ2-7; 7 nucleotides match TRBD2. The length of the CDR3 is 15 residues. Germline V CDR1 and CDR2: KGHSH, LQKENI. V shed 5 bases, J shed 5 bases, and the junction held 12 bases outside the gene matches. The DNA of the CDR3 is TGTGCCAGCTCATCTTGGACTAGTAATCCCCACGAGCAGTACTTC. Translating gives CASSSWTSNPHEQYF.

Concerning this clone itself: Other DNA sequences from this sample encode an identical CDR3 as well. This sequence joins TRBV20-1 and TRBJ2-1; D is ambiguous. CDR1 DFQATT and CDR2 SNEGSKA come from the germline V gene (reference sequence). The CDR3 consists of 11 residues. Trimming removed 6 bases from V and 8 bases from J, with 11 bases in between. The CDR3 loop reads CSAPGPDEQFF. In DNA, the CDR3 is TGCAGTGCCCCTGGACCGGATGAGCAGTTCTTC.

A note on this clone: Other DNA sequences in this specimen translate into the identical CDR3. This chain links TRBV5-6 with TRBJ1-1; D uncertain. The length of the CDR3 is 13 residues. CDR1 is SGHDT, CDR2 YYEEEE, per germline. V was trimmed by 2 bases and J by 1 base, leaving 6 bases between them. As DNA, the CDR3 is TGTGCCAGCAGCTTTGGTCAGAACACTGAAGCTTTCTTT. It specifies CASSFGQNTEAFF. The whole variable domain, filled in from reference TRBV5-6 and TRBJ1-1, reads DAGVTQSPTHLIKTRGQQVTLRCSPKSGHDTVSWYQQALGQGPQFIFQYYEEEERQRGNFPDRFSGHQFPNYSSELNVNALLLGDSALYLCASSFGQNTEAFFGQGTRLTVV.

The rearrangement uses TRBV4-1 and TRBJ2-1; the match to TRBD2 covers 12 bases. The V gene end was trimmed by 2 bases and the J gene end by 4 bases; junction bases not matched to a gene: 6. There are 17 residues in the CDR3. Germline CDR1 and CDR2: MGHRA and YSYEKL. The CDR3 reads CASSQPNGLAGYNEQFF. The CDR3 nucleotides read TGCGCCAGCAGCCAACCTAACGGACTAGCGGGGTACAATGAGCAGTTCTTC.

The V and J genes are TRBV2 and TRBJ2-3; the match to TRBD2 covers 12 bases. V dropped 10 bases and J dropped 0; count of bases not matched to a gene: 5. Germline V gene data show CDR1 as SNHLY and CDR2 as FYNNEI. This CDR3 comprises 15 residues. CDR3 nucleotide sequence: TGTGCCAACGGACTAGCGGGGAAGAGCACAGATACGCAGTATTTT. Translation gives CANGLAGKSTDTQYF. The full variable domain, completed using reference TRBV2 and TRBJ2-3, is EPEVTQTPSHQVTQMGQEVILRCVPISNHLYFYWYRQILGQKVEFLVSFYNNEISEKSEIFDDQFSVERPDGSNFTLKIRSTKLEDSAMYFCANGLAGKSTDTQYFGPGTRLTVL.

With regard to this clone: Different DNA sequences within this sample yield the same CDR3. In DNA, the CDR3 is TGCGCCAGCAGGGGACAGGGGGTCTCCTACGAGCAGTACTTC. Protein: CASRGQGVSYEQYF. The rearrangement uses TRBV5-1 and TRBJ2-7; 11 bases map to TRBD1. The CDR3 is 14 amino acids. Trimming cost V 5 bases and J 0 bases; bases outside gene matches: 1. The germline V gene encodes CDR1 SGHRS and CDR2 YFSETQ.

This clone came up a few times. The chain has TRBV15 and TRBJ1-2, with D uncertain. This CDR3 comprises 13 residues. V lost 3 bases and J lost 5, with 10 bases in between. Germline lookup yields CDR1 LNHNV and CDR2 YYDKDF (reference sequence). CDR3 bases: TGTGCCACCAGCAGGTCGACGGAATATGGCTACACCTTC. Encoded protein: CATSRSTEYGYTF. Combining the CDR3 with reference TRBV15 and TRBJ1-2 gives the whole variable domain DAMVIQNPRYQVTQFGKPVTLSCSQTLNHNVMYWYQQKSSQAPKLLFHYYDKDFNNEADTPDNFQSRRPNTSFCFLDIRSPGLGDTAMYLCATSRSTEYGYTFGSGTRLTVV.

The J gene is TRBJ2-7, the V gene TRBV6-5; D may be TRBD2 (5 bases). Germline CDR1 MNHEY, CDR2 SVGAGI. The V end lost 0 bases, the J end lost 4 bases, and 10 bases lay between the germline ends. The CDR3 runs 14 residues. Here the CDR3 reads CASSYSSGNYEQYF. For the CDR3, the DNA is TGTGCCAGCAGTTACTCGTCCGGGAATTACGAGCAGTACTTC.

This rearrangement joins TRBV7-2 to TRBJ2-2, with D hard to call. Per germline, CDR1 SGHTA and CDR2 FQGNSA. The CDR3 has 16 residues. V dropped 1 base and J dropped 4 bases, with 13 bases sitting between them. CDR3 loop: CASSLDGVMSTGELFF. The CDR3 DNA reads TGTGCCAGCAGCTTAGATGGGGTGATGAGCACCGGGGAGCTGTTTTTT.

This clone was counted many times. The gene calls are TRBV30 and TRBJ2-4, with 8 bases that match TRBD2. The CDR3 spans 15 residues. Losses at the gene ends were 2 bases for V and 0 bases for J; bases not matched to a gene: 3. Germline V gene data show CDR1 as GTSNPN and CDR2 as SVGIG (reference sequence). DNA of the CDR3: TGTGCCTGGAGTCGGCTAGCGGGAGCCAAAAACATTCAGTACTTC. This codes for CAWSRLAGAKNIQYF.

The chain employs TRBV18 and TRBJ2-7; D may correspond to TRBD1 or TRBD2 (6 bases each). The germline V gene has CDR1 KGHSH and CDR2 LQKENI. V dropped 4 bases and J dropped 4 bases, with 14 bases sitting between them. The CDR3 spans 14 residues. The CDR3 DNA sequence: TGTGCCAGCTCACTTCACGGGGGCCGATACGAGCAGTACTTC. Translated, it gives CASSLHGGRYEQYF.

This clone was seen ten or more times. Other DNA sequences from this sample encode an identical CDR3 as well. V gene TRBV5-1 combines with J gene TRBJ2-3; no definite D call. The V end was cut by 0 bases, the J end by 4 bases, with 9 bases between. Per germline, CDR1 SGHRS and CDR2 YFSETQ. The CDR3 is 14 amino acids. CDR3 amino acids: CASSLGSRPDTQYF. The CDR3 DNA sequence: TGCGCCAGCAGCTTGGGGAGCCGCCCAGATACGCAGTATTTT.

This clone was counted only a few times. The rearrangement links TRBV30 to TRBJ2-2, with D perhaps TRBD1 (5 bases). CDR1 and CDR2 from the germline V gene are GTSNPN and SVGIG (reference sequence). Trimming removed 2 bases at V and 0 bases at J, with 37 bases between. The CDR3 is 24 residues long. CDR3 nucleotide sequence: TGTGCCTGGAGTTCCTGGCCCGTAGCCCCCCCCAATTTAGGGGCTAAAGCGAACACCGGGGAGCTGTTTTTT. Protein: CAWSSWPVAPPNLGAKANTGELFF.

In this sample, this clone turned up a few times. The rearrangement uses TRBV5-4 and TRBJ1-1; D is uncertain. Looked up from germline, CDR1 is SGHNT and CDR2 is YYREEE (reference sequence). There are 17 residues in the CDR3. V dropped 4 bases and J dropped 0 bases, with 19 bases sitting between them. CDR3 region: CASSPEPTSLVNTEAFF. The CDR3 nucleotides read TGTGCCAGCAGCCCGGAGCCGACAAGTTTGGTGAACACTGAAGCTTTCTTT.

The V gene is TRBV7-3, the J gene TRBJ2-6; 9 nucleotides line up with TRBD1. This CDR3 spans 16 amino acids. The germline CDR1 and CDR2 sequences are SGHTA and FQGTGA. The V segment lost 5 bases and the J segment 4 bases; nucleotides outside the gene matches: 6. CDR3 protein: CASSETGGPGANVLTF. The CDR3 nucleotides are TGTGCCAGCAGCGAGACAGGGGGGCCCGGGGCCAACGTCCTGACTTTC.

A single count supports this clone. This rearrangement joins TRBV28 to TRBJ1-1, with a possible D match to TRBD1 (5 bases). V lost 4 bases, J lost 11 bases, and 26 bases lay in between. Germline values: CDR1 MDHEN, CDR2 SYDVKM. The CDR3 is 16 amino acids. CDR3 in DNA: TGTGCCAGCAGTTCTGTTTCCGTCCCCGGGGCCCGGGTCGCTTTCTTT. Residues: CASSSVSVPGARVAFF. The full variable domain, completed using reference TRBV28 and TRBJ1-1, is DVKVTQSSRYLVKRTGEKVFLECVQDMDHENMFWYRQDPGLGLRLIYFSYDVKMKEKGDIPEGYSVSREKKERFSLILESASTNQTSMYLCASSSVSVPGARVAFFGQGTRLTVV.

This chain connects TRBV27 to TRBJ2-7; the match to TRBD2 covers 12 bases. CDR1 and CDR2 from the germline V gene are MNHEY and SMNVEV (reference sequence). This CDR3 has 19 residues. The V segment lost 5 bases and the J segment 1 base; nucleotides outside the gene matches: 15. The CDR3 region is CASSPKPGTSGSLSYEQYF. CDR3 sequence (DNA): TGTGCCAGCAGTCCGAAACCCGGGACTAGCGGGTCCCTATCCTACGAGCAGTACTTC.

In this sample, this clone turned up a few times. V is TRBV11-3 and J is TRBJ2-2, with a weak D call TRBD2 (6 bases). This CDR3 has 16 residues. The V gene lost 1 base and the J gene lost 4 bases, with 13 bases spanning the gap. Per germline, CDR1 SGHNT and CDR2 YENEEA. CDR3 coding DNA: TGTGCCAGCAGCTTAGGTACTAGCAGCTCCACCGGGGAGCTGTTTTTT. Translation gives CASSLGTSSSTGELFF.

The V gene is TRBV2, the J gene TRBJ1-2; D perhaps matches TRBD1 (5 bases). Looked up from germline, CDR1 is SNHLY and CDR2 is FYNNEI. The CDR3 totals 16 residues. The V end lost 6 bases, the J end lost 2 bases, and 19 bases lay between the germline ends. CDR3 nucleotides: TGTGCCAGCAGGGGGGACTCTACAAACTCAAACTATGGCTACACCTTC. It encodes CASRGDSTNSNYGYTF. Together with reference TRBV2 and TRBJ1-2, the CDR3 gives the full variable domain: EPEVTQTPSHQVTQMGQEVILRCVPISNHLYFYWYRQILGQKVEFLVSFYNNEISEKSEIFDDQFSVERPDGSNFTLKIRSTKLEDSAMYFCASRGDSTNSNYGYTFGSGTRLTVV.

Concerning this clone: This likely traces to a read error, being one base from a far larger clone. In DNA, the CDR3 is TGTGCCAGCAGCCCAGGACCCCAGAACACCGGGGGGCTGTTTTTT. Its protein product is CASSPGPQNTGGLFF. The chain links TRBV9 to TRBJ2-2, with D tentatively TRBD2 (6 bases). Germline CDR1 reads SGDLS; CDR2 reads YYNGEE. This CDR3 is built from 15 residues.

The V and J genes are TRBV5-8 and TRBJ2-1; 7 bases are shared with TRBD1. The germline CDR1 and CDR2 sequences are SGHTS and YDEGEE. This CDR3 spans 16 amino acids. V trimming: 4 bases; J trimming: 1 base; junction bases outside the gene matches: 8. CDR3 protein: CASSKNRGRSYNEQFF. Written as DNA, the CDR3 is TGTGCCAGCAGCAAAAACAGGGGTCGATCCTACAATGAGCAGTTCTTC.

This sequence joins TRBV5-1 and TRBJ1-3, with TRBD1 matching over 9 bases. Germline V gene sequence: CDR1 SGHRS, CDR2 YFSETQ. J lost 2 bases, V lost 3 bases, and 3 bases had no gene match. This CDR3 region has 15 residues. The CDR3, as DNA: TGCGCCAGCAGCTCCCACAGGGGGCCTGGAAACACCATATATTTT. This sequence encodes CASSSHRGPGNTIYF. The whole variable domain, remainder taken from reference TRBV5-1 and TRBJ1-3, is KAGVTQTPRYLIKTRGQQVTLSCSPISGHRSVSWYQQTPGQGLQFLFEYFSETQRNKGNFPGRFSGRQFSNSRSEMNVSTLELGDSALYLCASSSHRGPGNTIYFGEGSWLTVV.